This T cell receptor (beta chain) was captured by sequencing in a study of CD8 T cells in ankylosing spondylitis. Study observations and caveats: Several highly homologous variants formed a TCR beta motif that appeared characteristic of ankylosing spondylitis blood.

In the case of this clonotype: Its antigen is unidentified.

Germline CDR1 reads LGHNA; CDR2 reads YNFKEQ. V lost 0 bases and J 0 bases, leaving 3 bases between the germline ends. The CDR3 totals 14 residues. The authors made TCR beta libraries by quantitative 5'-RACE with molecular barcodes. TCRdb independently ran MiXCR on the 5' RACE reads; one entry per CDR3 protein. The sample has more than 300,000 distinct CDR3 sequences, 7.5% to 9% seen once. The chain carries TRBV4-2 and TRBJ2-1, with no clear D. The source of this sequence is a male donor with ankylosing spondylitis. Sequencing was performed on blood, either unsorted or a sorted T cell fraction (not recorded which). The CDR3 bases are TGTGCCAGCAGCCAAGAGTTCTCCTACAATGAGCAGTTCTTC. Its translation is CASSQEFSYNEQFF.